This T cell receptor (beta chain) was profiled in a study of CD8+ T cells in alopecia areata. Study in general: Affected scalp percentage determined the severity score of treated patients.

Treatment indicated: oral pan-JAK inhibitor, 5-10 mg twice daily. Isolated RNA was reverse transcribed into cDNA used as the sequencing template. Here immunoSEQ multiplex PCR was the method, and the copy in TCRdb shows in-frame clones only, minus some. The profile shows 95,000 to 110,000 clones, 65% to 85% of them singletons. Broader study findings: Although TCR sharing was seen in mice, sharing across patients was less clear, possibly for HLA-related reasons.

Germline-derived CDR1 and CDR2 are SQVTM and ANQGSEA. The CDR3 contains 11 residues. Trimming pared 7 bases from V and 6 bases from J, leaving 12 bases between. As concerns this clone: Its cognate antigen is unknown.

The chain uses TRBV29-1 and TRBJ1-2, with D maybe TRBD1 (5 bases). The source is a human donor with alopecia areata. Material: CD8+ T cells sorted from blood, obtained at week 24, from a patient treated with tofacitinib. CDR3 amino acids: CSARVGDGYTF. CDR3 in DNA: TGCAGCGCCAGGGTAGGAGATGGCTACACCTTC.